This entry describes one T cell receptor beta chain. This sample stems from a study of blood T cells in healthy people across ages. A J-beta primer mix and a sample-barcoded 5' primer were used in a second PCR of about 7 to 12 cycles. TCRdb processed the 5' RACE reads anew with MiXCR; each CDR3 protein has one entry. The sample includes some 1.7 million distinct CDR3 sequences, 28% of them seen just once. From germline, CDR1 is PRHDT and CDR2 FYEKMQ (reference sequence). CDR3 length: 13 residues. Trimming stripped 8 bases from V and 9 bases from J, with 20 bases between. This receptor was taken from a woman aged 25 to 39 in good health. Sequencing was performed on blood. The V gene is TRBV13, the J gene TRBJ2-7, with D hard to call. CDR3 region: CASSDRYLGVQYF. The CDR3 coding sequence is TGTGCCAGCTCGGACCGTTACCTAGGTGTGCAGTACTTC.